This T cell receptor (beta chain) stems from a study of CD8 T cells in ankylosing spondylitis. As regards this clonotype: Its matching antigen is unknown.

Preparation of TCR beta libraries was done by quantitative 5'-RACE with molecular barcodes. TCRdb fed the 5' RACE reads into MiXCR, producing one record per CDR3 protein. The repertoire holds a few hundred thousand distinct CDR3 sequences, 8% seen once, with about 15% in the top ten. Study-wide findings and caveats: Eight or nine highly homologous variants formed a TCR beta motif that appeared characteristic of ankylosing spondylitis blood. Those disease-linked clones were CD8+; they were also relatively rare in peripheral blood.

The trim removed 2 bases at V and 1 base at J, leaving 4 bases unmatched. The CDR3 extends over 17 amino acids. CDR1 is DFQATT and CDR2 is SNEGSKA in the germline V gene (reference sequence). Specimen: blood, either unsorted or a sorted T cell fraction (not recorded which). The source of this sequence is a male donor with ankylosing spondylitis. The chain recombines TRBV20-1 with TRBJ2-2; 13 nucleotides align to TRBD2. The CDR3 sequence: CSARPGTSGKNTGELFF. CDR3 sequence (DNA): TGCAGTGCTAGACCAGGGACTAGCGGGAAGAACACCGGGGAGCTGTTTTTT.